These T cell receptor beta chains were read from a single sample in a study of blood T cell repertoires in COVID-19. Generated by immunoSEQ multiplex PCR, the TCRdb table keeps only in-frame clones and is missing some. The table has approximately 500,000 clones, approximately 91% seen once. Source material: peripheral blood. All receptors derive from a woman aged 50 to 60 with COVID-19, enrolled during active disease. The conserved cysteine and the conserved F or W are not part of the CDR3 here. A D gene is named only where the DNA matches it firmly. Some rows mark clone size as missing; the rest say once, few, many or name a class of expanded clone.

CDR3: ASSVATSTDTQY; V: TRBV9; J: TRBJ2-3; size: NA; D: NA
CDR3: ASSQVDSNTEAF; V: TRBV4-1; J: TRBJ1-1; size: NA; D: NA
CDR3: AYLAGVAGANVLT; V: TRBV30; J: TRBJ2-6; size: NA; D: TRBD2
CDR3: ATSRELAGAGQPQH; V: TRBV15; J: TRBJ1-5; size: NA; D: NA
CDR3: ASSLEQGITEAF; V: TRBV7-9; J: TRBJ1-1; size: NA; D: NA
CDR3: ASSVRDRNTGELF; V: TRBV9; J: TRBJ2-2; size: NA; D: TRBD1
CDR3: ASSLVFAGIVVGELF; V: TRBV5-1; J: TRBJ2-2; size: NA; D: NA
CDR3: AWSVVGHTIY; V: TRBV30; J: TRBJ1-3; size: NA; D: NA
CDR3: ASGLLNYGYT; V: TRBV19; J: TRBJ1-2; size: NA; D: NA
CDR3: ASTQRGVQGETQY; V: TRBV6-5; J: TRBJ2-5; size: NA; D: NA
CDR3: ASSQGLERMPQH; V: TRBV3-1/TRBV3-2; J: TRBJ1-5; size: NA; D: NA
CDR3: AWSDTLGQPQPQH; V: TRBV30; J: TRBJ1-5; size: once; D: NA
CDR3: ASSMLKSEQF; V: TRBV19; J: TRBJ2-1; size: once; D: NA
CDR3: ASRPRNQPQH; V: TRBV24-1; J: TRBJ1-5; size: NA; D: NA
CDR3: ASSQTPPTAGYNEQF; V: TRBV18; J: TRBJ2-1; size: NA; D: TRBD2
CDR3: ASSSSGDRQNTIY; V: TRBV6-5; J: TRBJ1-3; size: NA; D: TRBD1
CDR3: ASSLGPVVGPNSPLH; V: TRBV7-6; J: TRBJ1-6; size: NA; D: NA
CDR3: AWSVGGEQF; V: TRBV30; J: TRBJ2-1; size: NA; D: NA
CDR3: ATSDPRTGQKTQY; V: TRBV24-1; J: TRBJ2-5; size: NA; D: TRBD1
CDR3: ASSQAGNSPLH; V: TRBV4-2; J: TRBJ1-6; size: once; D: NA
CDR3: ASSVQDREYNEQF; V: TRBV9; J: TRBJ2-1; size: NA; D: NA
CDR3: ASSILYGYT; V: TRBV19; J: TRBJ1-2; size: NA; D: NA
CDR3: ASSQRGNNEKLF; V: TRBV23-1; J: TRBJ1-4; size: NA; D: NA
CDR3: ASGVAGSYNEQF; V: TRBV19; J: TRBJ2-1; size: NA; D: TRBD2
CDR3: ATSDSGLNTEAF; V: TRBV24-1; J: TRBJ1-1; size: NA; D: NA
CDR3: ASTLGPTGGGGEAF; V: TRBV7-6; J: TRBJ1-1; size: NA; D: TRBD1
CDR3: ASRGAGFYNEQF; V: TRBV19; J: TRBJ2-1; size: NA; D: NA
CDR3: ASSQGLQGASAQPQH; V: TRBV4-1; J: TRBJ1-5; size: few; D: TRBD1